The 6 T cell receptor beta chains listed next were all sequenced from one sample in a study of T cells in Graves' hyperthyroidism and ophthalmopathy. The CDR3 regions of TCR beta were amplified from RNA transcripts. TCR CDR3 underwent first-round RT-PCR with the HTBI primer set. TCRdb re-derived calls from the multiplex PCR reads in MiXCR, one entry per CDR3 protein. In the table there are around 620,000 distinct CDR3 sequences, under 20% of which are singletons. Sequencing used blood. The receptors were sampled from a woman in her thirties with Graves' hyperthyroidism.

The genes are TRBV24-1 and TRBJ1-5; D remains ambiguous. CDR1 KGHDR and CDR2 SFDVKD come from the germline V gene. The CDR3 has 14 residues. V lost 4 bases to trimming and J lost 3 bases, with 9 bases between them. DNA of the CDR3: TGTGCCACCAGTGAGGGTTGGGACAATCAGCCCCAGCATTTT. Translation gives CATSEGWDNQPQHF.

The chain links TRBV27 to TRBJ2-3; 15 bases agree with TRBD2. The length of the CDR3 is 16 residues. J gave up 4 bases and V 4 bases, and 3 bases lay outside the gene matches. Germline lookup yields CDR1 MNHEY and CDR2 SMNVEV (reference sequence). The CDR3 protein is CASSSWTSGRADTQYF. In nucleotides, the CDR3 is TGTGCCAGCAGTTCCTGGACTAGCGGGAGGGCAGATACGCAGTATTTT.

The chain employs TRBV6-2 or TRBV6-3 and TRBJ2-3, with D perhaps TRBD2 (6 bases). This CDR3 comprises 13 residues. V was pared by 7 bases and J by 6 bases, with 14 bases between. Germline-derived CDR1 and CDR2 are MNHEY and SVGEGT. This chain's CDR3 is CASKAEGLDTQYF. CDR3 sequence (DNA): TGTGCCAGCAAAGCGGAGGGCCTTGATACGCAGTATTTT.

This clonotype appeared many times. This chain connects TRBV28 to TRBJ2-3; no firm D call. The CDR3 extends over 13 amino acids. Trimming shortened V by 6 bases and J by 1 base, and 8 bases separated the two germline ends. Per germline, CDR1 MDHEN and CDR2 SYDVKM. DNA of the CDR3: TGTGCCAGCAGACTCAGCGGCACAGATACGCAGTATTTT. Protein: CASRLSGTDTQYF.

This clonotype came up many times. V gene TRBV28 combines with J gene TRBJ2-2, with unresolved D. In germline, CDR1 is MDHEN, CDR2 SYDVKM. The CDR3 consists of 14 residues. Trimming stripped 1 base from V and 5 bases from J, with 8 bases between. The DNA of the CDR3 is TGTGCCAGCAGTTTATTGACGGCAACCGGGGAGCTGTTTTTT. Translating gives CASSLLTATGELFF.

V gene TRBV25-1 combines with J gene TRBJ2-3; the D is unclear. The CDR3 contains 14 residues. Trimming took off 2 bases at V and 4 bases at J, with 10 bases between the two ends. The germline V gene encodes CDR1 MGHDK and CDR2 SYGVNS. Here the CDR3 DNA reads TGTGCCAGCAGTGAAACCCCGCTCCCAGATACGCAGTATTTT. Protein product: CASSETPLPDTQYF.